The clone carrying this T cell receptor beta chain was seen a handful of times. This specimen comes from a study of blood T cells in healthy people across ages. Next came a second PCR, run for roughly 6 to 11 cycles, which used a sample-barcoded 5' primer along with a J-beta primer mix. TCRdb reprocessed the 5' RACE reads with MiXCR, giving one entry per CDR3 protein. This sample has 800,000 or so distinct CDR3 sequences, with about 25% found just once. These data were also reused for a study on T cells of mothers and their children.

Sequenced input: blood. This TCR was recovered from a boy aged 10-17 years in good health.

CDR3 in DNA: TGCGCCAGCAGTGAAGGGAGGCATTCCACAGGCGTTCTGTTGGGCTACACCTTC. Its protein is CASSEGRHSTGVLLGYTF. The chain uses TRBV4-3 and TRBJ1-2; a possible D gene is TRBD1 (5 bases). Germline V gene sequence: CDR1 LGHNA, CDR2 YSLEER. The CDR3 is 18 amino acids. V shed 6 bases and J shed 8 bases, with 31 bases lying between them.